The rows below give T cell receptor beta chains drawn from one sample of a study of CD8+ T cells in alopecia areata. TCRdb keeps only in-frame clones here, not all; method: immunoSEQ multiplex PCR. Among about 200,000 clones listed, around 66% were seen once. This material consisted of CD4+ T cells sorted from blood, taken at week 4, from a patient treated with tofacitinib. These receptors all stem from a human donor with alopecia areata. Both conserved end residues are part of each CDR3. Fields, in order: V gene, J gene, clone size, D gene, CDR3 DNA, CDR3 protein. D genes are given only for firm matches. Not all rows give a size; the values are once, few, many and, for expanded clones, a class.

>TRBV6-1|TRBJ1-2|.|TRBD1
TGTGCCAGCAGTGAATATGGACAGGGGAGCTATGGCTACACCTTC
CASSEYGQGSYGYTF
>TRBV30|TRBJ1-3|.|.
TGTGCCTGGAGGCCATCTGGAAACACCATATATTTT
CAWRPSGNTIYF
>TRBV2|TRBJ2-1|few|TRBD2
TGTGCCAGCAGTGAGGCCTTTTTAGTAGCGGGTGGCTACAATGAGCAGTTCTTC
CASSEAFLVAGGYNEQFF
>TRBV14|TRBJ1-2|.|.
TGTGCCAGCAGCCTGGGACTCTTGGGAGCTAACTATGGCTACACCTTC
CASSLGLLGANYGYTF
>TRBV18|TRBJ1-4|.|TRBD1
TGTGCCAGCTCACCACGGGATGTGACAGGGGGAGATAATGAAAAACTGTTTTTT
CASSPRDVTGGDNEKLFF
>TRBV30|TRBJ2-5|few|.
TGTGCCTGGGGACATGGGACAAACCAAGAGACCCAGTACTTC
CAWGHGTNQETQYF
>TRBV30|TRBJ1-4|.|.
TGTGCCTGCCACCCCATCGGACATCTTAATGAAAAACTGTTTTTT
CACHPIGHLNEKLFF
>TRBV30|TRBJ1-5|.|.
TGTGCCTGGAGTGTTGGCCATAGCAATCAGCCCCAGCATTTT
CAWSVGHSNQPQHF
>TRBV5-1|TRBJ2-5|.|.
TGCGCCAGCAAAGGGGTCGAAGAGACCCAGTACTTC
CASKGVEETQYF
>TRBV10-2|TRBJ1-5|.|.
TGCGCCAGCAGCGAGGGGGAATGGCAGCCCCAGCATTTT
CASSEGEWQPQHF
>TRBV29-1|TRBJ2-7|.|.
TGCAGCGCCAGGACAGTCTCCTACGAGCAGTACTTC
CSARTVSYEQYF
>TRBV4-3|TRBJ1-4|.|TRBD1
TGCGCCAGCAGCCCTGACAGGGAAGTGACGCAACTGTTTTTT
CASSPDREVTQLFF
>TRBV5-1|TRBJ2-5|.|TRBD2
TGCGCCAGCAGCAGCCCTAGCGGGGGTAAGACCCAGTACTTC
CASSSPSGGKTQYF
>TRBV11-2|TRBJ2-1|.|.
TGTGCCAGCAGCTCCGCTTTTGTGGAGTACAATGAGCAGTTCTTC
CASSSAFVEYNEQFF
>TRBV15|TRBJ1-5|.|TRBD1
TGTGCCACCCAACCCGGACAGGCTAGCAATCAGCCCCAGCATTTT
CATQPGQASNQPQHF
>TRBV6-5|TRBJ2-7|few|TRBD2
TGTGCCAGCAGTTACGATGGGGGGGGATCACCCTGGTTC
CASSYDGGGSPWF
>TRBV30|TRBJ1-5|few|TRBD1
TGTGCCTACACCTGGGGGGGACAGGGGAAGCAGCCCCAGCATTTT
CAYTWGGQGKQPQHF
>TRBV18|TRBJ2-1|few|TRBD2
TGTGCCAGCTGCGGACTAGCGGGGGGGCCCTGTAATGAGCAGTTCTTC
CASCGLAGGPCNEQFF
>TRBV5-1|TRBJ2-5|.|.
TGCGCCAGCAGAGCGGAAGGAGAGACCCAGTACTTC
CASRAEGETQYF
>TRBV6-6|TRBJ2-5|.|.
TGTGCCAGCACCTTGGACAAGTACCAAGAGACCCAGTACTTC
CASTLDKYQETQYF
>TRBV30|TRBJ2-2|.|.
TGTGCCGGGAAGCCGGGAACGAACACCGGGGAGCTGTTTTTT
CAGKPGTNTGELFF
>TRBV7-9|TRBJ1-1|few|.
TGTGCCAGCAGCTATCTGGGTGGCACTGAAGCTTTCTTT
CASSYLGGTEAFF
>TRBV4-3|TRBJ1-1|.|.
TGCGCCAGCAGCCAAGATAGCGGCGCCGGGGAAGCTTTCTTT
CASSQDSGAGEAFF
>TRBV11-2|TRBJ1-1|.|.
TGTGCCAGCAGCTTGTGGGCGGCTGAAGCTTTCTTT
CASSLWAAEAFF
>TRBV15|TRBJ2-7|.|TRBD2
TGTGCCACCAGCAGTTCTTCCGGGGAGGGAACAGACTACGAGCAGTACTTC
CATSSSSGEGTDYEQYF
>TRBV19|TRBJ2-6|.|TRBD1
TGTGCCAGTAGTACAATCGGACAGGGGACGCCTGGGGCCAACGTCCTGACTTTC
CASSTIGQGTPGANVLTF
>TRBV29-1|TRBJ1-2|.|.
TGCAGCGTGGGGGGCGGGGTGACGAACTATGGCTACACCTTC
CSVGGGVTNYGYTF
>TRBV7-9|TRBJ2-5|.|.
TGTGCCAGCAGCTTAGCGCAGGGCGGAAAAGAGACCCAGTACTTC
CASSLAQGGKETQYF
>TRBV6-5|TRBJ2-7|.|TRBD2
TGTGCCAGCAGTTACTCGGGACTATCAAGGGACTACGAGCAGTACTTC
CASSYSGLSRDYEQYF
>TRBV27|TRBJ1-2|.|.
TGTGCCAGCAGTCCATCGTACGGCCGGGAGGAGTATGGCTACACCTTC
CASSPSYGREEYGYTF
>TRBV11-3|TRBJ2-5|few|.
TGTGCCAGCAGCTTAGAGTTTTGGGGGGCCGAGGAGACCCAGTACTTC
CASSLEFWGAEETQYF
>TRBV30|TRBJ1-1|.|.
TGTGCCTGGAGTCCCCAATCAGGACGTGCTTTCTTT
CAWSPQSGRAFF
>TRBV29-1|TRBJ2-5|once|TRBD1
TGCAGCGTATGGGGACAGGGGGGAGAGACCCAGTACTTC
CSVWGQGGETQYF
>TRBV30|TRBJ2-7|once|.
TGTGCCTGGAGTGTACCCATCTACGAGCAGTACTTC
CAWSVPIYEQYF
>TRBV28|TRBJ2-7|.|TRBD1
TGTGCCAGCAGTTCCTACTTATTCCGGGACAGGGTCTACGAGCAGTACTTC
CASSSYLFRDRVYEQYF
>TRBV9|TRBJ1-2|few|.
TGTGCCAGCAGCGTAGCCCACTATGGCTACACCTTC
CASSVAHYGYTF
>TRBV2|TRBJ2-3|.|TRBD2
TGTGCCAGCAGTGAAAGGGCGGGGGGGCCAGATACGCAGTATTTT
CASSERAGGPDTQYF
>TRBV14|TRBJ2-2|few|.
TGTGCCAGCAGCCAAGACCTCCCCGCAGCGAACACCGGGGAGCTGTTTTTT
CASSQDLPAANTGELFF
>TRBV9|TRBJ2-3|once|TRBD2
TGTGCCAGCAGCCCAATCAGAACGGGGGGGCCGGATACGCAGTATTTT
CASSPIRTGGPDTQYF
>TRBV6-5|TRBJ1-4|.|.
TGTGCCAGCAGTTACTCCGGACAGAGTGGAGAAAAACTGTTTTTT
CASSYSGQSGEKLFF
>TRBV4-3|TRBJ2-5|.|TRBD2
TGCGCCAGCAGCCAGGGACTAGTTAAAGAGACCCAGTACTTC
CASSQGLVKETQYF
>TRBV30|TRBJ2-2|.|.
TGTGCCTGGAGTGTAGGGGGGCCGGGCGGGGAGCTGTTTTTT
CAWSVGGPGGELFF
>TRBV29-1|TRBJ2-1|.|.
TGCAGCGTTAGGGGAGGAGGCTCCTACAATGAGCAGTTCTTC
CSVRGGGSYNEQFF
>TRBV5-4|TRBJ2-3|.|.
TGTGCCAGCAGCTTGCGTCGGGGCGCAGATACGCAGTATTTT
CASSLRRGADTQYF
>TRBV11-3|TRBJ2-5|.|.
TGTGCCAGCAGCTTAGATGGGCTAGCGAGCGGGACCCAGTACTTC
CASSLDGLASGTQYF
>TRBV15|TRBJ2-2|.|TRBD1
TGTGCCACCAAACGGTCGAGACAGGGCGGCGGGGAGCTGTTTTTT
CATKRSRQGGGELFF
>TRBV5-1|TRBJ2-5|.|.
TGCGCCAGCAGCTTGCTCGGACCGGACTGGAAAGAGACCCAGTACTTC
CASSLLGPDWKETQYF
>TRBV29-1|TRBJ1-2|.|.
TGCAGCGTCCCCGGAGGGCTTAACTATGGCTACACCTTC
CSVPGGLNYGYTF
>TRBV5-1|TRBJ2-7|.|.
TGCGCCAGCAGCTTGACCGGCTCCTACGAGCAGTACTTC
CASSLTGSYEQYF
>TRBV12-2|TRBJ1-1|.|.
TGTGCAAGTCGCCCCAAACCGGGACAGGGGTCTGGTAGGACTGAAGCTTTCTTT
CASRPKPGQGSGRTEAFF
>TRBV27|TRBJ2-7|.|.
TGTGCCAGCAGGCGGGACTCCTACGAGCAGTACTTC
CASRRDSYEQYF
>TRBV4-1|TRBJ1-6|.|.
TGCGCCAGCAGCCAAGGGGCAGTCAACTTTAATTCACCCCTCCACTTT
CASSQGAVNFNSPLHF
>TRBV5-1|TRBJ1-6|.|.
TGCGCCAGCAGCTCTGGGGCCTCCGGGGGCTCCTATAATTCACCCCTCCACTTT
CASSSGASGGSYNSPLHF
>TRBV12-2|TRBJ2-7|.|.
TGTGCAAGTCGCTACTGGGGTCGCGAGCAGTACTTC
CASRYWGREQYF